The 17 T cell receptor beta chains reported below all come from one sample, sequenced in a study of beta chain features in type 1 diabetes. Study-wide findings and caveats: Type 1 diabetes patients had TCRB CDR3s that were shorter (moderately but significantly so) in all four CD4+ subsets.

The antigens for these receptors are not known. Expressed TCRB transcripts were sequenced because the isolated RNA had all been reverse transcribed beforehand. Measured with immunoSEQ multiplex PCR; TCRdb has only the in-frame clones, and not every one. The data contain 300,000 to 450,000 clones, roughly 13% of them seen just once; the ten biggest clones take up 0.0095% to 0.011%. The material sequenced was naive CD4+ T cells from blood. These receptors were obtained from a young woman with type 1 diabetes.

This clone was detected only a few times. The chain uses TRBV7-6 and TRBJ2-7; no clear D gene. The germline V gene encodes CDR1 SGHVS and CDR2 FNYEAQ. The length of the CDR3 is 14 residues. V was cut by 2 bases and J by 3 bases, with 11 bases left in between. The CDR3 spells CASSLIPGNYEQYF. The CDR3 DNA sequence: TGTGCCAGCAGCTTAATCCCGGGTAACTACGAGCAGTACTTC.

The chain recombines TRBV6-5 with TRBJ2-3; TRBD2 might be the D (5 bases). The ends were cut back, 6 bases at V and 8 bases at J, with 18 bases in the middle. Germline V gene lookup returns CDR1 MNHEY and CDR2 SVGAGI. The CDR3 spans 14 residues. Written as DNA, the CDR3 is TGTGCCAGCAGCTACGACACTAGAGAGGGTACGCAGTATTTT. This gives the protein CASSYDTREGTQYF.

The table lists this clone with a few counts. The CDR3: CSGGGLGTGELFF. The CDR3 nucleotides are TGCAGTGGGGGGGGTCTGGGCACCGGGGAGCTGTTTTTT. This chain uses TRBV29-1 with TRBJ2-2; 7 bases fit TRBD2. Germline values: CDR1 SQVTM, CDR2 ANQGSEA. The CDR3 has 13 amino acids.

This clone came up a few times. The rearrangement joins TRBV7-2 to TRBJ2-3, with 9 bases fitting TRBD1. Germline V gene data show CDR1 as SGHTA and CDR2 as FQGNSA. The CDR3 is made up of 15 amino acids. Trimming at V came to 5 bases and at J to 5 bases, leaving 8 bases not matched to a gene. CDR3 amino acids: CASSKGQGVVDTQYF. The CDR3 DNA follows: TGTGCCAGCAGCAAGGGACAGGGAGTGGTAGATACGCAGTATTTT.

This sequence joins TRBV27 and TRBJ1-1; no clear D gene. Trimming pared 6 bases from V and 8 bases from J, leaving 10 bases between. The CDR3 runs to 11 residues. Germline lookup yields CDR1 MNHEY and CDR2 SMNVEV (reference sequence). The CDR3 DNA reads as TGTGCCAGCAGCCCTACCTCCGAAGCTTTCTTT. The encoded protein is CASSPTSEAFF.

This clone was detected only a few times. CDR3 amino acids: CASSVRTQETQYF. In DNA form, the CDR3 reads TGTGCCAGCAGCGTCAGGACTCAAGAGACCCAGTACTTC. This sequence joins TRBV7-2 and TRBJ2-5; D perhaps matches TRBD2 (5 bases). The ends were cut back, 5 bases at V and 2 bases at J, with 9 bases in the middle. The CDR3 totals 13 residues. CDR1 is SGHTA, CDR2 FQGNSA, per germline.

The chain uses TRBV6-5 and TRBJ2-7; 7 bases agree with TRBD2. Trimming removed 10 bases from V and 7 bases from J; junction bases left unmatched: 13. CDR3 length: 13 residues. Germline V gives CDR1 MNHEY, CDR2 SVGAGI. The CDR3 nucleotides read TGTGCCACGCGGGGGACTGGAGCTATTGAGCAGTACTTC. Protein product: CATRGTGAIEQYF.

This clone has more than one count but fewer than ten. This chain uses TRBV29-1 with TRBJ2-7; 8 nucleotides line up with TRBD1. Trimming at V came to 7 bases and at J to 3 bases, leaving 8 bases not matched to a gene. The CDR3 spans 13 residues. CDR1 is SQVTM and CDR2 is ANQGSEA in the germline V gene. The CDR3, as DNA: TGCAGCGCCACACAGGGGGGAAACTACGAGCAGTACTTC. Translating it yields CSATQGGNYEQYF.

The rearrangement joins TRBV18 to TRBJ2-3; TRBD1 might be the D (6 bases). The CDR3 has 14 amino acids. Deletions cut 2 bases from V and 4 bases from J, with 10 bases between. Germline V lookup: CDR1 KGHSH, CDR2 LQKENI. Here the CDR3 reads CASSPYRAPDTQYF. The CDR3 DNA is TGTGCCAGCTCACCATACAGGGCCCCAGATACGCAGTATTTT.

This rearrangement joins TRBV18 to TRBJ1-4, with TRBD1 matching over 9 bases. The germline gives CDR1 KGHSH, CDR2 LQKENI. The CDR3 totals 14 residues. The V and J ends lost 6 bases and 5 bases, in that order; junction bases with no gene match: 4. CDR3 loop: CASSTGTGNEKLFF. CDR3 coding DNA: TGTGCCAGCTCGACCGGGACAGGGAATGAAAAACTGTTTTTT.

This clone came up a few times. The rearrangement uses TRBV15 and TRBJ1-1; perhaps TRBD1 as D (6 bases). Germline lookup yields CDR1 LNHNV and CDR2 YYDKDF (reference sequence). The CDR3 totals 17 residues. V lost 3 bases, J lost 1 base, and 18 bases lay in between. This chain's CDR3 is CATSRDQLGQRNTEAFF. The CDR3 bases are TGTGCCACCAGCAGGGATCAGTTGGGACAACGGAACACTGAAGCTTTCTTT.

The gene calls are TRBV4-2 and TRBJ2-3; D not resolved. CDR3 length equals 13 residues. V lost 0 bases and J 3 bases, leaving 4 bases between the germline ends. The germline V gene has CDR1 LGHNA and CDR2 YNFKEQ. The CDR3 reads CASSQEYTDTQYF. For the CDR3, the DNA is TGTGCCAGCAGCCAAGAATATACAGATACGCAGTATTTT.

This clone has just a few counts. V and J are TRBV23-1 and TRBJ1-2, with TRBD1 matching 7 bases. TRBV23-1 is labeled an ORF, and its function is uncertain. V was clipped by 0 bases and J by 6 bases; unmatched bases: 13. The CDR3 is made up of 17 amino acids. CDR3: CASSQSFSQGIQDGYTF. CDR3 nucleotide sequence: TGCGCCAGCAGTCAATCGTTCTCACAGGGGATCCAAGATGGCTACACCTTC.

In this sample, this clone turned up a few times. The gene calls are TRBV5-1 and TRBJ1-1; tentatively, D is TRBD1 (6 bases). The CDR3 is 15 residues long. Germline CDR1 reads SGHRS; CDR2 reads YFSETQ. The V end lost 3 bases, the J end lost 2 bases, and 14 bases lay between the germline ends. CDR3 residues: CASSSTTGTNTEAFF. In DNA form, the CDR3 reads TGCGCCAGCAGCTCCACAACAGGGACAAACACTGAAGCTTTCTTT.

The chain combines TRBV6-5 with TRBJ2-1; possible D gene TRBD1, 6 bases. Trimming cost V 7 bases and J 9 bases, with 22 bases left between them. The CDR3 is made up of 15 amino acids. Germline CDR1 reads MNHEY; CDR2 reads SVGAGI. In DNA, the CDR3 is TGTGCCAGCACCGAGAGGGCAGGGGCGGGTGGTGAGCAGTTCTTC. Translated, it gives CASTERAGAGGEQFF.

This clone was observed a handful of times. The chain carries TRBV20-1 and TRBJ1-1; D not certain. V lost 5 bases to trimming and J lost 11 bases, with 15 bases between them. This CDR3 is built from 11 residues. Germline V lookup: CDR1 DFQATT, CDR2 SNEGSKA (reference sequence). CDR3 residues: CSAGSPGSAFF. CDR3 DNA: TGCAGTGCTGGGAGCCCGGGTTCCGCTTTCTTT.

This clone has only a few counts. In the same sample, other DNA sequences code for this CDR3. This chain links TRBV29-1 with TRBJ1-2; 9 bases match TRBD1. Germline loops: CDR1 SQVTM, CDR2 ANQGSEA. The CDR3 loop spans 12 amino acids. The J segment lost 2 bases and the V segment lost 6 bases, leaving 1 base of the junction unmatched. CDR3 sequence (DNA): TGCAGCGTCGGACAGGGGAACTATGGCTACACCTTC. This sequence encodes CSVGQGNYGYTF.